This T cell receptor beta chain was sequenced during a study of shared clonotypes between healthy human individuals. Study-level results: Sharing of clonotypes among donors was expected to vary with sequencing depth.

Some 30,000 T cell genomes, or approximately 190 ng DNA, went into the sorted-subset replicate PCRs. Method: immunoSEQ multiplex PCR; TCRdb's copy keeps in-frame clones and lacks some. The profile shows about 680,000 clones, 74% of them singletons. Details on this clone: Its antigen remains unidentified.

CDR1 is ENHRY and CDR2 is SYGVKD in the germline V gene. The CDR3 has 15 residues. J gave up 5 bases and V 7 bases, and 7 bases lay outside the gene matches. The chain employs TRBV10-3 and TRBJ2-1; 11 bases are a match to TRBD2. The sequence was collected from a woman in her twenties or thirties in good health. Sequenced sample: memory CD4+ T cells sorted from blood. Subset given: CD45RA-negative fraction. In DNA form, the CDR3 reads TGTGCCATCACTGATAGCGGGAGGGGGGACAATGAGCAGTTCTTC. It yields the protein CAITDSGRGDNEQFF.